This T cell receptor (beta chain) was profiled in a study of OX40 agonist ivuxolimab in advanced cancers. The repertoire was sequenced with immunoSEQ multiplex PCR; TCRdb's copy has only in-frame clones and lacks some. The sample carries nearly 25,000 clones, about 76% recorded once. The sample in question was CD4+ or CD8+ T cells sorted from blood, obtained in a trial of the OX40 agonist ivuxolimab. This clonotype originated in an adult with an advanced solid tumor such as melanoma, head and neck, liver or kidney cancer.

The CDR3 region is CASSLIDTGELFF. CDR3 coding DNA: TGTGCCAGCAGCCTGATAGACACCGGGGAGCTGTTTTTT. The chain combines TRBV5-4 with TRBJ2-2; D ambiguous. Germline V CDR1 and CDR2: SGHNT, YYREEE (reference sequence). CDR3 length: 13 amino acids. Between the trimmed V and J ends, which lost 4 bases and 3 bases, there was a span of 7 bases.